A single sample gave rise to the 10 T cell receptor beta chains below, sequenced in a study of type 1 regulatory T cells. Using its own MiXCR run on the reads, TCRdb lists one record per CDR3 protein. The table has about 18,000 distinct CDR3 sequences, roughly a tenth seen once. Specimen: CD4+ T cells, either the whole sample or a sorted fraction (not recorded which). These receptor sequences come from a human donor in good health.

Ten or more counts support this clonotype. This chain connects TRBV25-1 to TRBJ2-7; maybe TRBD2 (7 bases). Germline CDR1 MGHDK, CDR2 SYGVNS. CDR3 length: 13 amino acids. Trimming pared 8 bases from V and 4 bases from J, leaving 15 bases between. In nucleotides, the CDR3 is TGTGCCAGCCGCATCGGGGGGCGGTACGAGCAGTACTTC. It is translated as CASRIGGRYEQYF.

With regard to this clonotype: One base away lies a much larger clone, so this may be a sequencing read error. The chain recombines TRBV29-1 with TRBJ2-3; 8 bases fit TRBD2. In germline, CDR1 is SQVTM, CDR2 ANQGSEA. This CDR3 contains 17 residues. The ends lost 7 bases at V and 5 bases at J; junction bases unmatched: 20. DNA for the CDR3: TGCAGCGCTGAGAGGGAAACGGGAGCGGGAGTGGAAGATACGCAGTATTTT. Protein sequence: CSAERETGAGVEDTQYF.

The chain uses TRBV20-1 and TRBJ1-5, with D hard to call. The length of the CDR3 is 12 residues. Trimming took 7 bases from V and 7 from J, leaving 14 bases between them. Germline V gene data show CDR1 as DFQATT and CDR2 as SNEGSKA (reference sequence). Here the CDR3 reads CSVLVGPQPQHF. CDR3 DNA: TGCAGTGTTCTCGTCGGGCCACAGCCCCAGCATTTT.

The sample holds many counts of this clonotype. This chain links TRBV3-1 with TRBJ2-5; 11 bases agree with TRBD2. Germline CDR1 and CDR2: LGHDT and YNNKEL (reference sequence). The CDR3 runs 16 residues. J was trimmed by 2 bases and V by 1 base; bases with no gene match: 3. The CDR3 DNA reads as TGTGCCAGCAGCCAAGGACTAGCGGGGCTACAAGAGACCCAGTACTTC. Translated: CASSQGLAGLQETQYF.

The chain joins TRBV6-2 or TRBV6-3 to TRBJ2-7; D uncertain. Germline CDR1 and CDR2: MNHEY and SVGEGT. V was cut by 4 bases and J by 0 bases, with 7 bases left in between. The CDR3 runs to 13 residues. Written as DNA, the CDR3 is TGTGCCAGCAGTTTCGGCGACTCCTACGAGCAGTACTTC. As protein: CASSFGDSYEQYF.

Worth noting for this clonotype: A much larger clone sits a single nucleotide away, making a read error possible. The J gene is TRBJ2-3, the V gene TRBV3-1; D gene unclear. V lost 3 bases, J lost 4 bases, and 14 bases lay in between. The CDR3 extends over 15 amino acids. Germline-derived CDR1 and CDR2 are LGHDT and YNNKEL (reference sequence). CDR3: CASSQQGTGADTQYF. CDR3 in DNA: TGTGCCAGCAGCCAGCAAGGCACGGGTGCAGATACGCAGTATTTT.

This clonotype was observed many times. This sequence joins TRBV27 and TRBJ2-1; D is uncertain. This CDR3 contains 13 residues. Trimming cost V 6 bases and J 10 bases, with 16 bases left between them. Germline values: CDR1 MNHEY, CDR2 SMNVEV (reference sequence). The CDR3 region is CASSRDLVGEQFF. CDR3 coding DNA: TGTGCCAGCAGCCGCGACCTCGTTGGGGAGCAGTTCTTC.

Regarding this clonotype: Since a much larger clone is just one base distant, this may be a read error. The chain combines TRBV20-1 with TRBJ1-4; D may be TRBD1 (5 bases). CDR3 length: 15 residues. Trimming took off 0 bases at V and 11 bases at J, with 19 bases between the two ends. Per the germline V gene, CDR1 is DFQATT and CDR2 is SNEGSKA (reference sequence). The CDR3 is CSARDRDWVRDKLFF. For the CDR3, the DNA is TGCAGTGCTAGAGATCGGGACTGGGTGCGGGATAAACTGTTTTTT.

This clonotype was seen ten or more times. The chain couples TRBV20-1 to TRBJ2-1, with D possibly TRBD2 on 5 matching bases. CDR3 size: 15 residues. V lost 4 bases and J 0 bases, leaving 13 bases between the germline ends. CDR1 DFQATT and CDR2 SNEGSKA come from the germline V gene (reference sequence). CDR3 nucleotides: TGCAGTGCTAACCCCCAACTAGGCTCCTACAATGAGCAGTTCTTC. Encoded protein: CSANPQLGSYNEQFF.

This chain links TRBV3-1 with TRBJ1-2; D is possibly TRBD1 (6 bases). V gave up 1 base and J gave up 6 bases, with 12 bases separating them. The CDR3 extends over 14 amino acids. Looked up from germline, CDR1 is LGHDT and CDR2 is YNNKEL (reference sequence). For the CDR3, the DNA is TGTGCCAGCAGCCAAGTTACAGGGATGGATGGCTACACCTTC. Translation: CASSQVTGMDGYTF.